Given below is one TCR beta chain in context. What it binds is not known. Mismatch with germline at one junction end may stem from a read error. Germline CDR1 and CDR2: SGDLS and YYNGEE. The CDR3 spans 15 residues. The sample originates from a study of T cells in Graves' hyperthyroidism and ophthalmopathy. Clinical symptoms, serum thyroxine, TRAb, thyroid ultrasound and orbital computed tomography informed diagnoses. General study results and limits: In simple terms, a model built on 13 V-J features told ophthalmopathy apart from stable hyperthyroidism. Blood also carried most thyroid clonotypes expanded above 0.001.

Amplified regions were TCR beta CDR3 sequences from RNA transcripts. The primer set for the first-round RT-PCR of the TCR CDR3 was HTBI. MiXCR was run by TCRdb on the multiplex PCR reads, yielding one entry per CDR3 protein. This sample has 500,000 to 800,000 distinct CDR3 sequences, with 40% to 55% found just once. The V and J genes are TRBV9 and TRBJ2-5; TRBD2 might be the D (5 bases). The clonotype originates from an adult man with Graves' disease, either hyperthyroidism or ophthalmopathy (not recorded which). Sample: peripheral blood or thyroid tissue (not recorded which). The CDR3 DNA reads as TGTGCCAGCAGACGCACCTTGGAGGACCAAGGGACCCAGTACTTC. Translating gives CASRRTLEDQGTQYF.